This record looks at one TCR beta chain sequence and its context. As processed by the authors: By means of reference gene primer amplification, nucleated cell counts were estimated. Produced via immunoSEQ multiplex PCR; TCRdb's table is partial and in-frame only. The V and J calls and clone size come from that table; D and trimming were worked out from the DNA. The profile shows around 100,000 clones, roughly 86% of them singletons. The V and J ends lost 6 bases and 2 bases, in that order; junction bases with no gene match: 2. The CDR3 has 15 residues. Germline V lookup: CDR1 LNHDA, CDR2 SQIVND (reference sequence). The data were taken from a study of blood T cell repertoires in COVID-19. Study-level information: The samples span acute and convalescent COVID-19 from the United States, Italy and Spain. PBMCs, B-cell-depleted T cells, or T cells provided the cDNA or gDNA that made up the material.

The chain is built from TRBV19 and TRBJ2-1, with 12 positions matching TRBD2. Material: peripheral blood. This sequence was found in a man aged 35 to 55 with acute or convalescent COVID-19. CDR3 in amino acids: CASSRTSGTYNEQFF. The DNA of the CDR3 is TGTGCCAGTAGCCGGACTAGCGGGACCTACAATGAGCAGTTCTTC.